The clone carrying this T cell receptor beta chain showed up just a few times. Germline V CDR1 and CDR2: DFQATT, SNEGSKA (reference sequence). This CDR3 spans 15 amino acids. V dropped 8 bases and J dropped 2 bases, with 20 bases sitting between them. The data are from a study of blood T cells in healthy people across ages. A second 7 to 11 cycle PCR used barcoded and J-beta primers. TCRdb re-called the 5' RACE reads through MiXCR, storing one row per CDR3 protein. The sample consists of about 1.1 million distinct CDR3 sequences, about two fifths of them appearing once. Material: blood. This sequence was found in a man between 18 and 29 years old in good health. This rearrangement joins TRBV20-1 to TRBJ2-3; unclear D gene. Written as DNA, the CDR3 is TGCAGTCCCGAACGGTCACGAAGCACCACAGATACGCAGTATTTT. Translating it yields CSPERSRSTTDTQYF.